This note documents a single T cell receptor (beta chain) sequence. The antigen is undetermined. TCRdb independently ran MiXCR on the multiplex PCR reads; one entry per CDR3 protein. This table has about 63,000 distinct CDR3 sequences, roughly 57% appearing once. These data are taken from a study of breast tumors, draining lymph nodes, adjacent tissues. General study results and limits: Most tumor T cells seemingly derive from lymph node, then expand in tumor. Data only fit, rather than demonstrated, lymph node origin of most tumor T cells. Tumor repertoires ranked between lymph nodes and nontumor tissue in diversity, with V and J gene preferences. Compared with basal-like, luminal-like tumors shared significantly more repertoire with nontumor tissue.

This CDR3 comprises 20 residues. Trimming removed 4 bases at V and 1 base at J, with 29 bases between. Germline CDR1 reads SQVTM; CDR2 reads ANQGSEA. The sample taken for sequencing was breast tumor tissue. The TCR sequence derives from a female donor with breast cancer. Some clones in this sample may be carry-over from other donors' samples. The V gene is TRBV29-1, the J gene TRBJ2-1; D might be TRBD1 or TRBD2, each matching 7 bases. CDR3 bases: TGCAGCGTTGTTTACTACTTAGGGGAGGGGGCCCTGGGGTCCTACAATGAGCAGTTCTTC. Protein product: CSVVYYLGEGALGSYNEQFF.